This T cell receptor (beta chain) was found in a study of vaccination effects on CD4 cells after COVID-19. Study background: Participants were given two doses of BNT162b2 or mRNA-1273 vaccine. Whole-study findings and limits: After vaccination of healthy people, only 1 of 255 vaccine-induced clones cross-reacted with common cold coronaviruses.

Produced via immunoSEQ multiplex PCR; TCRdb's table is partial and in-frame only. The sample contains approximately 76,000 clones, 60% to 85% of which appear only once. About this clone: What it binds is unknown.

Trimming removed 8 bases at V and 2 bases at J, with 12 bases between. The CDR3 contains 13 residues. CDR1 and CDR2 (germline): MNHEY, SVGAGI. With the ViraFEST assay, the study expanded antigen-specific CD4+ T cells using viral peptide pools, then sequenced them. After less than 11 days in culture, the CD4+ T cells were isolated. All vaccine recipients tested negative for nucleocapsid antibodies and had never contracted SARS-CoV-2 infection. With around 9.4 ug/ml peptides and roughly 9.4 IU/ml IL-2, around 2.1 million PBMC per well were cultured. The V call is TRBV6-5, the J call TRBJ2-5; D unclear. This clonotype was obtained from a human donor who received a COVID-19 vaccine. The sequences come from CD4+ T cells from PBMCs cultured with SARS-CoV-2 spike peptides, collected before COVID-19 vaccination. The CDR3 spells CASCSIPQETQYF. CDR3 nucleotide sequence: TGTGCCAGCTGTTCCATCCCGCAAGAGACCCAGTACTTC.